This T cell receptor (beta chain) was documented in a study of T cell changes during pregnancy in multiple sclerosis. Using immunoSEQ multiplex PCR, the repertoire was profiled, and TCRdb retains in-frame clones only, with some absent. The repertoire holds about 51,000 clones, with 93% as singletons. CDR1 SGHDT and CDR2 YYEEEE come from the germline V gene. This CDR3 is 15 amino acids long. V lost 4 bases to trimming and J lost 1 base, with 14 bases between them. V gene TRBV5-6 combines with J gene TRBJ2-5; perhaps TRBD1 as D (5 bases). The sample here was peripheral blood, taken in the second trimester of pregnancy. This sequence originates from a female donor with multiple sclerosis, enrolled in a pregnancy study. The CDR3: CASSAPRRGQETQYF. CDR3 nucleotides: TGTGCCAGCAGCGCCCCCAGAAGGGGCCAAGAGACCCAGTACTTC.